What follows describes a single T cell receptor (beta chain). This entry comes from a study of blood T cell repertoires in COVID-19. Study context: T cells, B-cell-depleted T cells, or PBMCs supplied cDNA or gDNA.

Assay: immunoSEQ multiplex PCR; the TCRdb copy retains only in-frame clones and omits some. The data contain 150,000 to 200,000 clones, roughly 73% of them singletons. Germline CDR1 reads MNHEY; CDR2 reads SVGAGI. The CDR3 consists of 14 residues. V was trimmed by 0 bases and J by 5 bases, leaving 7 bases between them. Source material: peripheral blood. This sequence originates from a man aged 65-85 years with acute or convalescent COVID-19. The V call is TRBV6-5, the J call TRBJ1-4, with no clear D. CDR3 sequence: CASSYSTTNEKLFF. The CDR3 nucleotides are TGTGCCAGCAGTTACTCAACTACAAATGAAAAACTGTTTTTT.